Presented here are 13 T cell receptor beta chains from one specimen sequenced in a study of cytomegalovirus exposure and HLA in healthy donors. The PCR employed 60 Vbeta primers together with 13 Jbeta primers. Generated by immunoSEQ multiplex PCR, the TCRdb table keeps only in-frame clones and is missing some. The sample lists about 130,000 clones; 81% were seen once. The sample was PBMCs. The origin of the receptors is a man between 18 and 35 years old in good health and CMV-seronegative.

V usage is TRBV28 and J usage is TRBJ1-2; D is possibly TRBD1 (6 bases). Trimming stripped 3 bases from V and 5 bases from J, with 10 bases between. CDR1 and CDR2 from the germline V gene are MDHEN and SYDVKM. CDR3 length: 13 residues. CDR3 amino acids: CASSFGRGYGYTF. DNA of the CDR3: TGTGCCAGCAGTTTTGGCAGGGGTTATGGCTACACCTTC.

The rearrangement links TRBV7-2 to TRBJ2-7; 7 nucleotides align to TRBD1. Per the germline V gene, CDR1 is SGHTA and CDR2 is FQGNSA. The CDR3 consists of 14 residues. Trimming cost V 5 bases and J 5 bases; bases outside gene matches: 9. The CDR3 nucleotides are TGTGCCAGCAGCCCCACCCAGGGGGTCAACGAGCAGTACTTC. Its protein product is CASSPTQGVNEQYF. Supplemented by reference TRBV7-2 and TRBJ2-7, the full variable domain reads GAGVSQSPSNKVTEKGKDVELRCDPISGHTALYWYRQSLGQGLEFLIYFQGNSAPDKSGLPSDRFSAERTGGSVSTLTIQRTQQEDSAVYLCASSPTQGVNEQYFGPGTRLTVT.

This chain connects TRBV4-1 to TRBJ1-5, with D perhaps matching TRBD1 (6 bases). The CDR3 totals 16 residues. From germline, CDR1 is MGHRA and CDR2 YSYEKL. V dropped 0 bases and J dropped 5 bases, with 14 bases sitting between them. In DNA form, the CDR3 reads TGCGCCAGCAGCCAAGATCGGAGCCAGGGGCATCAGCCCCAGCATTTT. Translating gives CASSQDRSQGHQPQHF.

The chain links TRBV4-1 to TRBJ2-3; 12 bases are a match to TRBD2. The junction had 8 bases not matched to a gene; V was cut back by 1 base and J by 9 bases. The germline gives CDR1 MGHRA, CDR2 YSYEKL. This CDR3 has 16 residues. The DNA of the CDR3 is TGCGCCAGCAGCCAAGCTAGCGGGGGGGCCGGAATAACGCAGTATTTT. It is translated as CASSQASGGAGITQYF.

V gene TRBV6-5 combines with J gene TRBJ1-4, with a tentative D call TRBD1 (5 bases). Per the germline V gene, CDR1 is MNHEY and CDR2 is SVGAGI. Trimming removed 5 bases at V and 4 bases at J, with 11 bases between. The CDR3 has 14 amino acids. For the CDR3, the DNA is TGTGCCAGCAGTATGGGGGGGGGTAATGAAAAACTGTTTTTT. This codes for CASSMGGGNEKLFF.

This chain joins TRBV7-2 and TRBJ2-4, with D perhaps matching TRBD1 (6 bases). Per germline, CDR1 SGHTA and CDR2 FQGNSA. The germline V and J ends were trimmed by 6 bases and 4 bases, with 16 bases remaining between them. The CDR3 sequence is 15 residues long. CDR3 sequence: CASREVGHLKNIQYF. The DNA for the CDR3 is TGTGCCAGCAGGGAAGTGGGACATTTGAAAAACATTCAGTACTTC.

The V gene is TRBV4-3, the J gene TRBJ2-2, with D unresolved. Trimming removed 5 bases at V and 0 bases at J, with 13 bases between. CDR1 is LGHNA and CDR2 is YSLEER in the germline V gene. This CDR3 contains 16 residues. CDR3 residues: CASSEAWRSNTGELFF. DNA for the CDR3: TGCGCCAGCAGCGAAGCGTGGAGATCGAACACCGGGGAGCTGTTTTTT.

With regard to this clone: At the DNA level, this CDR3 is encoded by other sequences in the same sample as well. The rearrangement joins TRBV28 to TRBJ1-1, with 7 bases lining up with TRBD1. Germline assignment: CDR1 MDHEN and CDR2 SYDVKM. CDR3 length equals 17 residues. Trimming removed 10 bases from V and 0 bases from J; junction bases left unmatched: 17. In DNA, the CDR3 is TGTGCCACCAGCCCGTGGTGGGCAGGGGGAGTGAACACTGAAGCTTTCTTT. Protein product: CATSPWWAGGVNTEAFF. Together with reference TRBV28 and TRBJ1-1, the CDR3 gives the full variable domain: DVKVTQSSRYLVKRTGEKVFLECVQDMDHENMFWYRQDPGLGLRLIYFSYDVKMKEKGDIPEGYSVSREKKERFSLILESASTNQTSMYLCATSPWWAGGVNTEAFFGQGTRLTVV.

The chain has TRBV7-6 and TRBJ2-5; 7 bases map to TRBD1. The CDR3 consists of 15 residues. Germline V lookup: CDR1 SGHVS, CDR2 FNYEAQ. V lost 3 bases and J lost 5; bases outside the gene matches: 9. The CDR3 DNA reads TGTGCCAGCAGCTTGGGGATAGGGGGCATTGAGACCCAGTACTTC. Encoded protein: CASSLGIGGIETQYF.

The CDR3 reads CASSLAQTGNYGYTF. In DNA form, the CDR3 reads TGTGCCAGCAGCTTAGCCCAGACAGGGAACTATGGCTACACCTTC. This chain connects TRBV7-3 to TRBJ1-2; TRBD1 agrees at 7 bases. The CDR3 covers 15 residues. Germline V gene sequence: CDR1 SGHTA, CDR2 FQGTGA. Losses at the gene ends were 2 bases for V and 2 bases for J; bases not matched to a gene: 5.

The rearrangement uses TRBV7-2 and TRBJ2-1, with D unclear. From germline, CDR1 is SGHTA and CDR2 FQGNSA. This CDR3 is built from 15 residues. The germline V and J ends were trimmed by 5 bases and 0 bases, with 11 bases remaining between them. CDR3 sequence (DNA): TGTGCCAGCAGCAGAACTACCAACTCCTACAATGAGCAGTTCTTC. Translation gives CASSRTTNSYNEQFF.

The genes are TRBV10-1 and TRBJ2-5; possible D gene TRBD2, 6 bases. Germline V gene data show CDR1 as WNHNN and CDR2 as SYGVQD (reference sequence). The CDR3 length is 13 residues. Trimming took off 5 bases at V and 3 bases at J, with 10 bases between the two ends. The CDR3 DNA reads TGCGCCAGCAGTACCGGGAGCGAAGAGACCCAGTACTTC. Protein sequence: CASSTGSEETQYF.

This chain connects TRBV10-2 to TRBJ2-7; no reliable D call. The CDR3 contains 12 residues. V lost 6 bases to trimming and J lost 5 bases, with 11 bases between them. Germline V gene sequence: CDR1 WSHSY, CDR2 SAAADI. CDR3 sequence reads: CASRPPRDEQYF. The CDR3, as DNA: TGCGCCAGCAGGCCCCCCCGGGACGAGCAGTACTTC.